The rows below give T cell receptor beta chains drawn from one sample of a study of CD8 T cells in ankylosing spondylitis. TCRdb processed the 5' RACE reads anew with MiXCR; each CDR3 protein has one entry. The table has under 950,000 distinct CDR3 sequences, under 20% seen once; the top ten hold 15% to 20%. Input material: blood, either unsorted or a sorted T cell fraction (not recorded which). The receptors shown here come from a male donor with ankylosing spondylitis. CDR3s include the opening cysteine and the closing phenylalanine or tryptophan. D genes are given only for firm matches. Clone size appears in some rows only: once, few, many, or a class for an expanded clone.

CDR3	DNA	D	V	J	size
CASSLSATARGEQYF	TGTGCCAGCAGTTTATCGGCGACAGCCCGAGGGGAGCAGTACTTC	NA	TRBV27	TRBJ2-7	few
CASSTRGASTDTQYF	TGTGCCAGCAGCACCCGGGGGGCTAGCACAGATACGCAGTATTTT	NA	TRBV9	TRBJ2-3	NA
CASSGQGDGELFF	TGTGCCAGCAGCGGGCAGGGGGACGGGGAGCTGTTTTTT	TRBD1	TRBV9	TRBJ2-2	NA
CASSGQGAYEQYF	TGTGCCAGCAGCGGACAGGGGGCCTACGAGCAGTACTTC	TRBD1	TRBV9	TRBJ2-7	many
CASSPPAGMNTEAFF	TGTGCCAGCAGTCCCCCGGCGGGAATGAACACTGAAGCTTTCTTT	NA	TRBV28	TRBJ1-1	NA
CASSLWGSANTGELFF	TGTGCCAGCAGTTTATGGGGAAGCGCGAACACCGGGGAGCTGTTTTTT	NA	TRBV12-3/TRBV12-4	TRBJ2-2	few
CASSLAGTDSYEQYF	TGTGCCAGCAGCTTAGCCGGGACGGATTCCTACGAGCAGTACTTC	NA	TRBV7-2	TRBJ2-7	few
CASSLAAANPYEQYF	TGTGCCAGCAGCTTGGCGGCGGCGAATCCCTACGAGCAGTACTTC	NA	TRBV5-5	TRBJ2-7	NA
CASRKDINTGELFF	TGCGCCAGCAGGAAAGATATTAACACCGGGGAGCTGTTTTTT	NA	TRBV5-1	TRBJ2-2	few
CASSERGGTSYNEQFF	TGTGCCAGCAGTGAAAGGGGCGGTACCTCCTACAATGAGCAGTTCTTC	NA	TRBV6-1	TRBJ2-1	once
CASQEGWAQETQYF	TGTGCCAGTCAAGAGGGGTGGGCTCAAGAGACCCAGTACTTC	NA	TRBV6-1	TRBJ2-5	NA
CASSPITAAGEQYF	TGTGCCAGCAGCCCAATAACAGCTGCGGGGGAGCAGTACTTC	NA	TRBV4-2	TRBJ2-7	many
CASSTPLAGDLLSSYNEQFF	TGCGCCAGCAGCACCCCCCTAGCGGGGGACCTATTAAGCTCCTACAATGAGCAGTTCTTC	TRBD2	TRBV5-1	TRBJ2-1	few
CASSYEGRANSPLHF	TGCGCCAGCAGCTACGAAGGCAGGGCCAATTCACCCCTCCACTTT	NA	TRBV5-1	TRBJ1-6	many
CASPGSARSSYNEQFF	TGTGCCAGCCCGGGTAGCGCACGGAGCTCCTACAATGAGCAGTTCTTC	NA	TRBV2	TRBJ2-1	NA
CAHLGQVYYGYTF	TGTGCCCACCTGGGACAGGTTTACTATGGCTACACCTTC	TRBD1	TRBV30	TRBJ1-2	NA
CASDPGTGKGAEQFF	TGTGCCAGCGACCCCGGGACAGGGAAAGGTGCTGAGCAGTTCTTC	TRBD1	TRBV12-3/TRBV12-4	TRBJ2-1	NA
CASSQDPGQAYEQYF	TGCGCCAGCAGCCAAGATCCAGGACAGGCCTACGAGCAGTACTTC	TRBD1	TRBV4-1	TRBJ2-7	few
CASSTGGRGNTIYF	TGTGCCAGCAGCACAGGGGGCCGAGGAAACACCATATATTTT	TRBD1	TRBV12-3/TRBV12-4	TRBJ1-3	few
CASSIPPSAQYF	TGTGCCAGCAGTATCCCCCCGTCGGCGCAGTATTTT	NA	TRBV27	TRBJ2-3	NA
CSAKAGLNYEQYF	TGCAGTGCTAAGGCAGGATTGAACTACGAGCAGTACTTC	NA	TRBV20-1	TRBJ2-7	NA
CASSLVGEQETQYF	TGTGCCAGCAGCTTAGTGGGGGAGCAAGAGACCCAGTACTTC	NA	TRBV7-3	TRBJ2-5	few
CSLRSPNTEAFF	TGCAGCCTCCGCTCACCGAACACTGAAGCTTTCTTT	NA	TRBV29-1	TRBJ1-1	NA
CASSSSGRAQETQYF	TGTGCCAGCAGCTCTAGCGGGAGGGCCCAAGAGACCCAGTACTTC	TRBD2	TRBV7-2	TRBJ2-5	NA
CASSPGGLPEAFF	TGTGCCAGCAGCCCAGGGGGGCTCCCTGAAGCTTTCTTT	TRBD1	TRBV5-6	TRBJ1-1	NA
CASSFRRSGNEQFF	TGTGCCAGCAGTTTCCGACGGTCGGGCAATGAGCAGTTCTTC	NA	TRBV6-5	TRBJ2-1	few
CSVVSGQVYNEQFF	TGCAGCGTTGTGTCCGGACAGGTCTACAATGAGCAGTTCTTC	TRBD1	TRBV29-1	TRBJ2-1	few
CASRPASGGYNEQFF	TGTGCCAGCAGGCCCGCGAGCGGGGGGTACAATGAGCAGTTCTTC	TRBD2	TRBV6-2/TRBV6-3	TRBJ2-1	few
CASSRPTQGSSYEQYF	TGCGCCAGCAGCCGACCCACACAGGGTAGCTCCTACGAGCAGTACTTC	NA	TRBV4-1	TRBJ2-7	NA
CASSAGQGTRGYEQYF	TGTGCCAGCAGTGCCGGACAGGGGACGCGGGGTTACGAGCAGTACTTC	TRBD1	TRBV12-3/TRBV12-4	TRBJ2-7	NA
CASSQRLNRANEQFF	TGTGCCAGCAGCCAGAGACTAAACAGGGCGAATGAGCAGTTCTTC	NA	TRBV6-2/TRBV6-3	TRBJ2-1	NA
CASSTGDLYEQYF	TGCGCCAGTTCGACAGGGGACTTATACGAGCAGTACTTC	TRBD1	TRBV5-1	TRBJ2-7	few
CASNTPTGVPDTQYF	TGTGCCAGCAACACTCCGACAGGGGTGCCAGATACGCAGTATTTT	TRBD1	TRBV28	TRBJ2-3	few
CATKGSRAGNTEAFF	TGTGCCACAAAGGGGTCCAGGGCTGGGAACACTGAAGCTTTCTTT	NA	TRBV6-1	TRBJ1-1	NA
CASSVGGQGQPQHF	TGTGCCAGCAGCGTAGGGGGGCAAGGTCAGCCCCAGCATTTT	NA	TRBV9	TRBJ1-5	NA
CASSPLDGYTF	TGCGCCAGCAGCCCCCTTGATGGCTACACCTTC	NA	TRBV5-1	TRBJ1-2	NA
CASSFWTSAEQYF	TGCGCCAGCAGCTTCTGGACTAGCGCCGAGCAGTACTTC	TRBD2	TRBV5-1	TRBJ2-7	NA
CSASRPDGLEETQYF	TGCAGTGCTAGCCGCCCGGACGGACTAGAAGAGACCCAGTACTTC	TRBD2	TRBV20-1	TRBJ2-5	NA
CASNRGDPRKTQYF	TGTGCCAGCAACCGCGGGGACCCGAGGAAGACCCAGTACTTC	NA	TRBV2	TRBJ2-5	few
CASSERDRVYQPQHF	TGTGCCAGCAGTGAGAGGGACAGGGTATATCAGCCCCAGCATTTT	TRBD1	TRBV2	TRBJ1-5	few